A selection of T cell receptor beta chains follows, all from one sample in a study of blood T cell repertoires in COVID-19. Sequenced by immunoSEQ multiplex PCR; TCRdb stores in-frame clones only, minus some. The sample carries 60,000 to 80,000 clones, roughly 85% recorded once. Material: peripheral blood. The receptors shown here come from a man aged 45-60 years with acute or convalescent COVID-19. CDR3s include the opening cysteine and the closing phenylalanine or tryptophan. D genes are given only for firm matches. Some rows have no size entry. The others give once, few or many, or a class for an expanded clone.

j_call v_call clone_size d_call cdr3_nt cdr3_aa
TRBJ1-5 TRBV23-1 . TRBD1 TGCGCCAGCAGTCAATTAGGACAGGGTGTGAGAGGCAATCAGCCCCAGCATTTT CASSQLGQGVRGNQPQHF
TRBJ1-3 TRBV15 . . TGTGCCACCAGCAGAGGGAGGGGATCAGGAAACACCATATATTTT CATSRGRGSGNTIYF
TRBJ1-2 TRBV19 many TRBD1 TGTGCCAGTAGTATCGACAGGGGAACACCCGACTTC CASSIDRGTPDF
TRBJ1-1 TRBV12-3/TRBV12-4 . . TGTGCCAGCAGTTTGTCCAGGTTTGATGAAGCTTTCTTT CASSLSRFDEAFF
TRBJ1-2 TRBV30 . . TGTGCCTGGAGTGTAGGAGTCGGAGGGGCCCATGGCTACACCTTC CAWSVGVGGAHGYTF
TRBJ2-5 TRBV9 . . TGTGCCAGCAGCGCAAGTAGCGAGGGCGGGGAGACCCAGTACTTC CASSASSEGGETQYF
TRBJ2-2 TRBV24-1 few . TGTGCCACCAGTGATATTGGGGAGGTCGACACCGGGGAGCTGTTTTTT CATSDIGEVDTGELFF
TRBJ2-3 TRBV5-4 . . TGTGCCAGCAGCCTGGACGAGGGAGATACGCAGTATTTT CASSLDEGDTQYF
TRBJ2-3 TRBV6-5 . . TGTGCCAGCAGTTACTCGGAGGGGATAGATACGCAGTATTTT CASSYSEGIDTQYF
TRBJ2-1 TRBV21-1 . . TGTGCCAGCAGCAAAGGACCGGGACTAGCGCTCAATGAGCAGTTCTTC CASSKGPGLALNEQFF